The T cell receptor (beta chain) described here comes from a study of OX40 agonist ivuxolimab in advanced cancers. Study-level background: Aged roughly 23 to 80 with a mean of 60 years, they were roughly 83% male.

Sequenced by immunoSEQ multiplex PCR; TCRdb stores in-frame clones only, minus some. The table includes tens of thousands of clones, around 89% detected once. Study-level points and caveats: Nonresponders included some who also had low normalized T-cell clonal expansion. Averaged across samples, CD8+ T cells carried more expanded clones than CD4+ did. The antigen specificity of the peripheral T cells (those that were expanded) was not determined.

Note on this clone: The antigen remains unidentified.

J lost 7 bases, V lost 6 bases, and 5 bases had no gene match. The CDR3 extends over 15 amino acids. In germline, CDR1 is SGHTA, CDR2 FQGNSA. The specimen comprised CD4+ or CD8+ T cells sorted from blood, sampled in a trial of the OX40 agonist ivuxolimab. The chain joins TRBV7-2 to TRBJ2-5; 16 positions match TRBD2. This clonotype was obtained from an adult with an advanced solid tumor such as melanoma, head and neck, liver or kidney cancer. CDR3: CASRGLAGGLGTQYF. In DNA form, the CDR3 reads TGTGCCAGCAGGGGACTAGCGGGAGGGTTGGGGACCCAGTACTTC.